A single sample gave rise to the 8 T cell receptor beta chains below, sequenced in a study of T cell responses to AZD1222 COVID-19 vaccine. Only in-frame clones appear in the TCRdb table, and some are missing; sequencing was by immunoSEQ multiplex PCR. The table shows 110,000 or so clones, with about 87% occurring only once. The specimen comprised peripheral blood, sampled on day 0 of AZD1222 vaccination. The receptors originated from an adult in good health.

The chain joins TRBV18 to TRBJ2-1, with TRBD2 identical over 12 bases. Germline assignment: CDR1 KGHSH and CDR2 LQKENI. With 11 bases clipped from V and 4 bases from J, the junction kept 6 bases outside the gene matches. This CDR3 has 14 residues. DNA of the CDR3: TGTGCCGGGGCCGGGACTAGCGGGTACAATGAGCAGTTCTTC. It yields the protein CAGAGTSGYNEQFF.

The V gene is TRBV6-2 or TRBV6-3, the J gene TRBJ2-1; D may be TRBD2 (5 bases). Germline CDR1 is MNHEY and CDR2 is SVGEGT. This CDR3 has 13 residues. Deletions cut 4 bases from V and 5 bases from J, with 9 bases between. CDR3 coding DNA: TGTGCCAGCAGTTGGAGGCCCGACAATGAGCAGTTCTTC. It is translated as CASSWRPDNEQFF.

This clone appeared a single time. The chain joins TRBV28 to TRBJ2-7; 9 nucleotides match TRBD2. This CDR3 is 15 amino acids long. Losses at the gene ends were 6 bases for V and 3 bases for J; bases not matched to a gene: 9. Germline V gene sequence: CDR1 MDHEN, CDR2 SYDVKM. The CDR3 sequence: CASRASGRTFYEQYF. As DNA, the CDR3 is TGTGCCAGCAGGGCCAGCGGGAGGACCTTCTACGAGCAGTACTTC. Full variable domain (remainder filled in from reference TRBV28 and TRBJ2-7): DVKVTQSSRYLVKRTGEKVFLECVQDMDHENMFWYRQDPGLGLRLIYFSYDVKMKEKGDIPEGYSVSREKKERFSLILESASTNQTSMYLCASRASGRTFYEQYFGPGTRLTVT.

The rearrangement joins TRBV18 to TRBJ2-3; D not certain. The V end was cut by 3 bases, the J end by 3 bases, with 7 bases between. The V gene's germline CDR1 is KGHSH and CDR2 LQKENI. The CDR3 extends over 13 amino acids. DNA for the CDR3: TGTGCCAGCTCACCCATTGGGACAGATACGCAGTATTTT. Its protein is CASSPIGTDTQYF.

The chain joins TRBV13 to TRBJ2-5, with 10 nucleotides matching TRBD1. Germline lookup yields CDR1 PRHDT and CDR2 FYEKMQ (reference sequence). CDR3 length: 15 amino acids. With V trimmed by 5 bases and J by 5 bases, 8 bases remained unmatched. CDR3 protein: CASSSSGTGDETQYF. The CDR3, as DNA: TGTGCCAGCAGCAGCTCCGGGACAGGGGATGAGACCCAGTACTTC.

The chain has TRBV28 and TRBJ1-5; 9 bases are a match to TRBD1. V was pared by 5 bases and J by 4 bases, with 6 bases of the junction left unmatched. Germline loops: CDR1 MDHEN, CDR2 SYDVKM. This CDR3 comprises 15 residues. The CDR3 reads CASSLRDRANQPQHF. CDR3 bases: TGTGCCAGCAGTCTCCGGGACAGGGCGAATCAGCCCCAGCATTTT. Full variable domain (rest looked up from reference TRBV28 and TRBJ1-5): DVKVTQSSRYLVKRTGEKVFLECVQDMDHENMFWYRQDPGLGLRLIYFSYDVKMKEKGDIPEGYSVSREKKERFSLILESASTNQTSMYLCASSLRDRANQPQHFGDGTRLSIL.

The chain couples TRBV3-1 (or the pseudogene TRBV3-2) to TRBJ2-1, with TRBD2 identical over 14 bases. J lost 0 bases, V lost 1 base, and 11 bases had no gene match. The germline gives CDR1 LGHDT, CDR2 YNNKEL (reference sequence). There are 21 residues in the CDR3. CDR3 residues: CASSQGEQGLAGVSSYNEQFF. The CDR3 DNA reads TGTGCCAGCAGCCAAGGGGAACAGGGACTAGCGGGAGTGAGCTCCTACAATGAGCAGTTCTTC.

The rearrangement joins TRBV5-1 to TRBJ2-7; 7 positions match TRBD1. There are 16 residues in the CDR3. The ends lost 4 bases at V and 3 bases at J; junction bases unmatched: 13. Looked up from germline, CDR1 is SGHRS and CDR2 is YFSETQ. CDR3 coding DNA: TGCGCCAGCAGCCCGGTCACAGGGGTTGGTTTCTACGAGCAGTACTTC. Encoded protein: CASSPVTGVGFYEQYF.